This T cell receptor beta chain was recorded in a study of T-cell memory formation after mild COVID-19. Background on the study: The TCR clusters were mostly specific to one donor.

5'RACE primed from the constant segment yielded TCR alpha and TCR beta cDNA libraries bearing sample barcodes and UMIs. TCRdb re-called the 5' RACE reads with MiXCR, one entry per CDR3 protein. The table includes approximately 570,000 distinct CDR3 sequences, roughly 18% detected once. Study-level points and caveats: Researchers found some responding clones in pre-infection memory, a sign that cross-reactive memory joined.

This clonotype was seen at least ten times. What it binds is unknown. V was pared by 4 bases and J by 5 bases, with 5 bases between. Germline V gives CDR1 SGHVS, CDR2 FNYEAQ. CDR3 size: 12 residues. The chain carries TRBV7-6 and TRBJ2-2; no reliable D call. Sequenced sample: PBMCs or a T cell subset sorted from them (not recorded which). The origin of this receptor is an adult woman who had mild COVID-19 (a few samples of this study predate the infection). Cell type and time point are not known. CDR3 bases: TGTGCCAGCAGCTCCATGACCGGGGAGCTGTTTTTT. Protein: CASSSMTGELFF.